These T cell receptor beta chains were read from a single sample in a study of T cells after yellow fever vaccination. TCRdb reprocessed the 5' RACE reads via MiXCR and lists one record per CDR3 protein. Among some 560,000 distinct CDR3 sequences listed, roughly a sixth were seen once. The material was PBMCs, obtained 4 to 5 days after the first yellow fever vaccination. These receptors all come from a man in his late teens or twenties who received the YFV17D yellow fever vaccine. CDR3s include the opening cysteine and the closing phenylalanine or tryptophan. A D gene is named only where the DNA matches it firmly. Size is stated for part of the rows, as once, few or many counts, or as a class when the clone is expanded.

d_gene	v_gene	j_gene	abundance	CDR3nt	CDR3aa
TRBD2	TRBV6-4	TRBJ2-1	-	TGTGCCAGCAGTGACTCCCGGGGGGATGAGCAGTTCTTC	CASSDSRGDEQFF
-	TRBV4-3	TRBJ2-2	few	TGCGCCAGCAGCCAAGTATCGGGGACCGGGGAGCTGTTTTTT	CASSQVSGTGELFF
-	TRBV6-5	TRBJ1-2	few	TGTGCCAGCAGTTACTCGGGGCCAGGTCGAAACTATGGCTACACCTTC	CASSYSGPGRNYGYTF
-	TRBV11-2	TRBJ2-6	-	TGTGCCAGCAGGCAATGGGGGGCTGGGGCCAACGTCCTGACTTTC	CASRQWGAGANVLTF
TRBD1	TRBV12-5	TRBJ1-1	-	TGTGCTAGTGGGACAGGGGTTCGGAGCACTGAAGCTTTCTTT	CASGTGVRSTEAFF
-	TRBV5-6	TRBJ2-1	few	TGTGCCAGCAGCTTTGGGGGACGGCCCGTTGAGCAGTTCTTC	CASSFGGRPVEQFF
-	TRBV6-1	TRBJ1-2	-	TGTGCCAGCAGTCCCCGTGGGCAGACCTATGGCTACACCTTC	CASSPRGQTYGYTF
-	TRBV15	TRBJ2-3	-	TGTGCCACCAGCAGAGAGCAGAGGGGGGTGTCAGATACGCAGTATTTT	CATSREQRGVSDTQYF
TRBD2	TRBV4-2	TRBJ2-3	few	TGTGCCAGCAGCCAGCCCACTAGCGGGGGGGGCACAGATACGCAGTATTTT	CASSQPTSGGGTDTQYF
TRBD2	TRBV12-3/TRBV12-4	TRBJ2-1	many	TGTGCCAGCAGGGGACTAGCGGCCAATGAGCAGTTCTTC	CASRGLAANEQFF
TRBD2	TRBV5-6	TRBJ2-5	few	TGTGCCAGCAGCCTTGCGACTAGCGGGACCCAGTACTTC	CASSLATSGTQYF
-	TRBV7-9	TRBJ1-6	few	TGTGCCAGCAGCACATGGGGCACCTCACCCCTCCACTTT	CASSTWGTSPLHF
TRBD1	TRBV20-1	TRBJ1-2	-	TGCAGTGCTCCATCCGGGACAGGGGACTATGGCTACACCTTC	CSAPSGTGDYGYTF
TRBD1	TRBV3-1	TRBJ2-1	-	TGTGCCAGCAGCCAGACAGGGGGAACCTACTCCAATGAGCAGTTCTTC	CASSQTGGTYSNEQFF
-	TRBV4-3	TRBJ2-3	few	TGCGCCAGCAGCGGTAGTCGCCTGGGGGATACGCAGTATTTT	CASSGSRLGDTQYF
TRBD2	TRBV7-9	TRBJ2-3	-	TGTGCCAGCAGCTTAGTGCGGGGGGGACCTCCTGATACGCAGTATTTT	CASSLVRGGPPDTQYF
-	TRBV4-1	TRBJ2-1	-	TGCGCCAGCAGCCAAGTTGCCTACAATGAGCAGTTCTTC	CASSQVAYNEQFF
-	TRBV7-9	TRBJ2-2	-	TGTGCCAGCAGCCCCCGATGGCTAGGGAACACCGGGGAGCTGTTTTTT	CASSPRWLGNTGELFF
-	TRBV12-3/TRBV12-4	TRBJ2-4	many	TGTGCCAGCAGGGACCGGGGCCTAGCCAAAAACATTCAGTACTTC	CASRDRGLAKNIQYF
-	TRBV25-1	TRBJ2-3	many	TGTGCCAGCAGTGAATCCGGCACAGATACGCAGTATTTT	CASSESGTDTQYF
-	TRBV7-7	TRBJ2-2	-	TGTGCCAGCAGCTTAGACCCCGGGGGCAACACCGGGGAGCTGTTTTTT	CASSLDPGGNTGELFF
TRBD1	TRBV20-1	TRBJ1-3	-	TGCAGTGCTAGAGAGGCGACAGGGGCTGGAAACACCATATATTTT	CSAREATGAGNTIYF
-	TRBV20-1	TRBJ2-1	few	TGCAGTGCTACCCAGCATGAGCAGTTCTTC	CSATQHEQFF
-	TRBV6-2/TRBV6-3	TRBJ1-4	few	TGTGCCAGCAGCCCCCGGCGGTGGGGGCCAACTAATGAAAAACTGTTTTTT	CASSPRRWGPTNEKLFF
-	TRBV19	TRBJ1-2	-	TGTGCCAGTAGTATACCGGGGGCTAACTATGGCTACACCTTC	CASSIPGANYGYTF
-	TRBV7-9	TRBJ1-1	few	TGTGCCAGCAGCAAACAGAACGAGTTGAACACTGAAGCTTTCTTT	CASSKQNELNTEAFF
TRBD1	TRBV20-1	TRBJ2-5	few	TGCAGTGCAGACCCCAGGGGGCTGGAGACCCAGTACTTC	CSADPRGLETQYF